This TCR beta chain was recovered during a study of identical twins. The CDR3 covers 13 residues. V lost 4 bases and J 1 base, leaving 6 bases between the germline ends. The germline gives CDR1 LGHDT, CDR2 YNNKEL (reference sequence). This clonotype has a count of ten or more. The antigen remains undetermined. Study-level results: Memory repertoires lacked the insertion deficit that abundant cord blood beta clonotypes showed.

TCRdb processed the 5' RACE reads anew with MiXCR; each CDR3 protein has one entry. Altogether under 300,000 distinct CDR3 sequences are present, about 12% being singletons, with the ten largest covering roughly 4%. The same specimen was also included in a second study, on yellow fever vaccine responses in identical twins.

J is TRBJ2-3 and V is TRBV3-1; possibly TRBD1 for D (6 bases). Sample: memory (CD45RO+) T cells sorted from blood. The source is a woman between 18 and 29 years old in good health. The CDR3 region has the DNA TGTGCCAGCAGCCGACAGGGCACAGATACGCAGTATTTT. Amino acids: CASSRQGTDTQYF.